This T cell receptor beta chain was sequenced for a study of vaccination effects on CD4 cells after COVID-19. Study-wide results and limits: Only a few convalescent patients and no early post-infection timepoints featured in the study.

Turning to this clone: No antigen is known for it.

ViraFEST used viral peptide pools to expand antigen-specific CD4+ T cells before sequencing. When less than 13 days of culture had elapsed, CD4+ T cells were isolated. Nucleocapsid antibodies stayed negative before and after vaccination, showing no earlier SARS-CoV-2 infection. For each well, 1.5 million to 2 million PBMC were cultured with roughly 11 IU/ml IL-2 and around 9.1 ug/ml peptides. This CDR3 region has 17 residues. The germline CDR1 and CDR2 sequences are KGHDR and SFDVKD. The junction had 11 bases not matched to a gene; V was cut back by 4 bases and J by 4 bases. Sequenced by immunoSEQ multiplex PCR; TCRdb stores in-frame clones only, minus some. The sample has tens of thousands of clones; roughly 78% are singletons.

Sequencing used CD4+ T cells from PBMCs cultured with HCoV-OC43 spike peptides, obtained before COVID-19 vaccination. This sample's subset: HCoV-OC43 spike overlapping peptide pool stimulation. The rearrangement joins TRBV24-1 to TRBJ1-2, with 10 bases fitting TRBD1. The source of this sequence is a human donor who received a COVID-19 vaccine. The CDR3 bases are TGTGCCACCAGTGACACAACCGGGACAGGGGTCACCTATGGCTACACCTTC. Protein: CATSDTTGTGVTYGYTF.